This TCR beta chain is from a study of CD8+CD57+ T cells in acquired aplastic anemia. Study-wide context: DNA recovered from sorted CD4+ and CD8+ cells had a mean of approximately 3 ug.

A note on this clonotype: As yet, its antigen is unknown.

It was genomic DNA that served as the template for profiling TCR beta VDJ and CDR3. TCRdb analysed the reads with MiXCR anew, one entry per CDR3 protein. The sample records 200,000 to 300,000 distinct CDR3 sequences, around 45% being singletons. Patients included in sequencing had previously demonstrated CD8+CD57+ cell expansion by flow cytometry. Severe acquired aplastic anemia was diagnosed in all patients. Study-wide results and limits: Researchers report that about 29 CD8+ CDR3 sequences appeared in both patients and controls. Patients versus controls showed no significant CD8+ Simpson's diversity difference.

The TCR was taken from a human donor with aplastic anemia. Sequenced sample: sorted CD4+, CD8+, or CD8+CD57+ T cells (not recorded which) from PBMCs.

The CDR3 coding sequence is TGTGCCAGCAGCGACGCGGTAACAGTAAATTCACCCCTCCACTTT. Protein: CASSDAVTVNSPLHF. The rearrangement joins TRBV7-2 to TRBJ1-6; D is uncertain. The CDR3 extends over 15 amino acids. Trimming stripped 5 bases from V and 7 bases from J, with 15 bases between. Germline V gene data show CDR1 as SGHTA and CDR2 as FQGNSA.